This T cell receptor (beta chain) was found in a study of cytomegalovirus exposure and HLA in healthy donors. Findings and caveats of the study: A classifier reportedly called cytomegalovirus status with high sensitivity and specificity. Rarity marked most TCR sequences, yet some public TCRs occurred in many donors. Subsequent analysis revealed that first-cohort TCR clusters tended to co-occur in the approximately 120 validation repertoires. Cytomegalovirus association was listed for 150 to 200 TCR beta chains.

This CDR3 comprises 14 residues. Germline CDR1 reads LNHNV; CDR2 reads YYDKDF (reference sequence). Trimming removed 4 bases from V and 2 bases from J; junction bases left unmatched: 3. With regard to this clone: The antigen is undetermined.

TCRdb's table, derived via immunoSEQ multiplex PCR, lists solely in-frame clones and lacks some. The repertoire holds roughly 140,000 clones, with around 88% as singletons. The sample comprised PBMCs. The clonotype was recovered from a woman aged 18-35 years in good health and CMV-seropositive. The gene calls are TRBV15 and TRBJ2-3; 7 bases match TRBD2. The CDR3 nucleotides are TGTGCCACCAGCATTAGCGGGTACACAGATACGCAGTATTTT. Translated, it gives CATSISGYTDTQYF.